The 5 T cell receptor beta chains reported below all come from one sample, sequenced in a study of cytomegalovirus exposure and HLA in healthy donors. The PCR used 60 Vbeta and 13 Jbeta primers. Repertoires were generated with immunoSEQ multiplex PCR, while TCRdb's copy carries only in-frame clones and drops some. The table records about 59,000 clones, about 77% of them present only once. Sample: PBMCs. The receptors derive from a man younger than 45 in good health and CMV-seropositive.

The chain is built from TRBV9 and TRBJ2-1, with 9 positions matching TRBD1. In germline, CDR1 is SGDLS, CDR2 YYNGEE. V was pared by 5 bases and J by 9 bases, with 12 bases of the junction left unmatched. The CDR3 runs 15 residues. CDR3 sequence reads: CASSPPGQGSGEQFF. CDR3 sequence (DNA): TGTGCCAGCAGTCCACCGGGACAGGGTTCCGGTGAGCAGTTCTTC. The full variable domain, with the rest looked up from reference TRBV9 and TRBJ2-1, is DSGVTQTPKHLITATGQRVTLRCSPRSGDLSVYWYQQSLDQGLQFLIQYYNGEERAKGNILERFSAQQFPDLHSELNLSSLELGDSALYFCASSPPGQGSGEQFFGPGTRLTVL.

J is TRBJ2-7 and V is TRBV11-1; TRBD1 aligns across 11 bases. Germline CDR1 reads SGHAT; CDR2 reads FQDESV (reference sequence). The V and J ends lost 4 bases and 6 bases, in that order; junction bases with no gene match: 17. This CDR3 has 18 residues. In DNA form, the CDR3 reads TGTGCCAGCAGCTCATCTGGGACAGGGGGACGTACATCTGTCGAGCAGTACTTC. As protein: CASSSSGTGGRTSVEQYF.

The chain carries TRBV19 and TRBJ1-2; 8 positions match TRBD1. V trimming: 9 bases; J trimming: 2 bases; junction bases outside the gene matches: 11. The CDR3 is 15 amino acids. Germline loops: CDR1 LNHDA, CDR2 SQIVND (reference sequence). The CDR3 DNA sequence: TGTGCCAGCACCTCATCGAGACAGGGGAACTATGGCTACACCTTC. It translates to CASTSSRQGNYGYTF. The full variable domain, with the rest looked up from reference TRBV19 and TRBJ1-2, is DGGITQSPKYLFRKEGQNVTLSCEQNLNHDAMYWYRQDPGQGLRLIYYSQIVNDFQKGDIAEGYSVSREKKESFPLTVTSAQKNPTAFYLCASTSSRQGNYGYTFGSGTRLTVV.

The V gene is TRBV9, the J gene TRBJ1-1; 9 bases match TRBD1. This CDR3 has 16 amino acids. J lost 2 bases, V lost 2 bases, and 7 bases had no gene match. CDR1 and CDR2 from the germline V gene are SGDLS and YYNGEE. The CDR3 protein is CASSVSRDRANTEAFF. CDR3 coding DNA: TGTGCCAGCAGCGTCTCCCGGGACAGGGCTAACACTGAAGCTTTCTTT.

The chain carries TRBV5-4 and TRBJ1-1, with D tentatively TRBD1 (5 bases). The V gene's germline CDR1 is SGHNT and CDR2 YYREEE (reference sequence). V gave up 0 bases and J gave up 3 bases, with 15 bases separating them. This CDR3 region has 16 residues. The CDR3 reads CASSLGAGIGDTEAFF. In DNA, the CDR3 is TGTGCCAGCAGCTTGGGCGCAGGGATAGGCGACACTGAAGCTTTCTTT.